A few counts support the clone carrying this TCR beta chain. CDR3 length equals 11 residues. V was pared by 6 bases and J by 4 bases, with 10 bases between. Germline assignment: CDR1 DFQATT and CDR2 SNEGSKA (reference sequence). These data are taken from a study of molecular identifiers for immune sequencing clone quantification. TCRdb re-called the PCR reads with MiXCR, one entry per CDR3 protein. The sample yields roughly 300,000 distinct CDR3 sequences, roughly 24% seen once. This rearrangement joins TRBV20-1 to TRBJ2-7; maybe TRBD1 (5 bases). This clonotype was obtained from a human donor in good health. Some libraries in this study had Jurkat cell RNA spiked in. Source material: naive CD8+ T cells from blood, with Jurkat cell RNA spiked in. Subset noted: FACS-sorted CD8+CD4-CCR7+CD45RA+ naive T cells. CDR3 sequence: CSAHQGYEQYF. The CDR3 DNA sequence: TGCAGTGCCCATCAGGGATACGAGCAGTACTTC.